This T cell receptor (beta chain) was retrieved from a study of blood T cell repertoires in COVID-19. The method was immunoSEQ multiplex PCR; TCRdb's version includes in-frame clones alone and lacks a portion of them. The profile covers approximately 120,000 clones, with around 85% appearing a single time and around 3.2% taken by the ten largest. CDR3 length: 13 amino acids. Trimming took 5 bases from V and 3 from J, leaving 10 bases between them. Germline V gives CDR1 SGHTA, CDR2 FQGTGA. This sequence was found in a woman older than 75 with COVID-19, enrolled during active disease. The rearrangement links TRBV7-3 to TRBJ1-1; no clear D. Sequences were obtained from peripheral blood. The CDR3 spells CASSALRDTEAFF. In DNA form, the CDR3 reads TGTGCCAGCAGCGCCTTACGGGACACTGAAGCTTTCTTT.